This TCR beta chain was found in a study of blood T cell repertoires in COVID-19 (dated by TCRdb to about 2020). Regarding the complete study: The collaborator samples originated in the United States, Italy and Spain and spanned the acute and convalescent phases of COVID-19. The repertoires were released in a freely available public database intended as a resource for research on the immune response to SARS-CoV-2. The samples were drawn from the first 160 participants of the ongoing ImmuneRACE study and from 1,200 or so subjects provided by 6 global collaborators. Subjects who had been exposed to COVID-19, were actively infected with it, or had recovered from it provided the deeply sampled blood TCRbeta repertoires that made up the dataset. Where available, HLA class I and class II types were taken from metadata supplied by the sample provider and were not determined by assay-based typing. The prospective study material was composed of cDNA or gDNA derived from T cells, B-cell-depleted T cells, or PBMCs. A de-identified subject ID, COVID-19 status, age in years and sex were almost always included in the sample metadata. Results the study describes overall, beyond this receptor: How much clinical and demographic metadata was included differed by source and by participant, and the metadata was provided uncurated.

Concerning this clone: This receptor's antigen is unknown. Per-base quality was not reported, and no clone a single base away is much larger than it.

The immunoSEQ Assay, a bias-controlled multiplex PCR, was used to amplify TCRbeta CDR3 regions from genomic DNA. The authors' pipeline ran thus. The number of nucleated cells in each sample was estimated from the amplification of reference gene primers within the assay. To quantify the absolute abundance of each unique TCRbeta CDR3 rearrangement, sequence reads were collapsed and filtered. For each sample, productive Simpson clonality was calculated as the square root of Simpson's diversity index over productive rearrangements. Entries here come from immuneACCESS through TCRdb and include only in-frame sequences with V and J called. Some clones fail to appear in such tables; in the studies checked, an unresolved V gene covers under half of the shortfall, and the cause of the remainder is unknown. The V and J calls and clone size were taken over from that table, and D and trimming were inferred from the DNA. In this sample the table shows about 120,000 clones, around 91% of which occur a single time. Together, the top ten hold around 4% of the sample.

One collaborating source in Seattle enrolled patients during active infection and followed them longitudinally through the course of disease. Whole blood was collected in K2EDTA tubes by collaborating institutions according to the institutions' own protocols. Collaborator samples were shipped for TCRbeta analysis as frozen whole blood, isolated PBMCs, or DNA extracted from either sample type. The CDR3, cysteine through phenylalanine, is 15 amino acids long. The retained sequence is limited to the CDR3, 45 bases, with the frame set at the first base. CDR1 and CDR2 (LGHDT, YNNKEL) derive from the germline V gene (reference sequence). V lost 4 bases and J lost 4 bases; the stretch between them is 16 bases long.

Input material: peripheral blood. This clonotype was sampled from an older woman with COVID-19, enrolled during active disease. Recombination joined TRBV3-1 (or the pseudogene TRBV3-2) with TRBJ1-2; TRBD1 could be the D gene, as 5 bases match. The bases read TGTGCCAGCAGCCGGGGGAGGGGAGGAAGCTATGGCTACACCTTC. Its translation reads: CASSRGRGGSYGYTF.